These T cell receptor beta chains were read from a single sample in a study of blood T cells in healthy people across ages. TCRdb analysed the 5' RACE reads with MiXCR anew, one entry per CDR3 protein. The sample lists about 2 million distinct CDR3 sequences; less than 50% were seen once. The material sequenced was blood. The receptors originated from a woman in her thirties or forties in good health. Both conserved end residues are part of each CDR3. The D gene is left open where the match is weak. Clone size is given for some rows only: seen once, a few or many times, or a class if the clone is expanded.

length: 14; D: -; size: -; V: TRBV7-2; J: TRBJ2-2; CDR3: CASSLPDSTGELFF; DNA: TGTGCCAGCAGCTTACCTGATTCTACCGGGGAGCTGTTTTTT
length: 14; D: -; size: -; V: TRBV7-2; J: TRBJ2-3; CDR3: CASSLRRQDDTQYF; DNA: TGTGCCAGCAGCTTGCGTCGACAGGACGATACGCAGTATTTT
length: 15; D: TRBD1; size: -; V: TRBV9; J: TRBJ2-7; CDR3: CASSVDGDRGHEQYF; DNA: TGTGCCAGCAGCGTAGACGGGGACAGGGGCCACGAGCAGTACTTC
length: 17; D: TRBD1; size: -; V: TRBV10-2; J: TRBJ2-3; CDR3: CASSELIGQGSEDTQYF; DNA: TGCGCCAGCAGTGAGCTTATAGGACAGGGGAGTGAGGATACGCAGTATTTT
length: 17; D: TRBD2; size: -; V: TRBV9; J: TRBJ2-3; CDR3: CTSSVLPGGTKSDTQYF; DNA: TGTACCAGCAGCGTATTACCGGGGGGGACCAAGTCAGATACGCAGTATTTT
length: 13; D: -; size: -; V: TRBV6-2/TRBV6-3; J: TRBJ2-7; CDR3: CASNGGQLGEQYF; DNA: TGTGCCAGCAACGGGGGACAACTGGGGGAGCAGTACTTC
length: 23; D: -; size: -; V: TRBV21-1; J: TRBJ2-7; CDR3: CASSTRGGGLAGGTGLKPYEQYF; DNA: TGTGCCAGCAGCACCAGAGGGGGGGGACTAGCGGGGGGCACAGGATTAAAACCCTACGAGCAGTACTTC
length: 16; D: -; size: -; V: TRBV4-2; J: TRBJ1-1; CDR3: CASSQGLGSLGTEAFF; DNA: TGTGCCAGCAGCCAAGGGCTGGGGAGTCTTGGCACTGAAGCTTTCTTT
length: 14; D: -; size: few; V: TRBV28; J: TRBJ2-7; CDR3: CATLGLRGSYEQYF; DNA: TGTGCCACCCTAGGACTCCGGGGATCCTACGAGCAGTACTTC
length: 16; D: -; size: -; V: TRBV20-1; J: TRBJ1-5; CDR3: CSALGRLAGSNQPQHF; DNA: TGCAGTGCTCTAGGCAGATTAGCCGGGAGCAATCAGCCCCAGCATTTT
length: 18; D: TRBD2; size: -; V: TRBV4-3; J: TRBJ2-1; CDR3: CASSRELPAGTTYNEQFF; DNA: TGCGCCAGCAGCCGAGAACTCCCGGCAGGGACTACCTACAATGAGCAGTTCTTC
length: 16; D: -; size: few; V: TRBV28; J: TRBJ2-4; CDR3: CASTPKWTNHANIQYF; DNA: TGTGCCAGCACCCCAAAATGGACAAACCATGCAAACATTCAGTACTTC
length: 17; D: -; size: -; V: TRBV28; J: TRBJ1-2; CDR3: CASSSTRPDLIYYGYTF; DNA: TGTGCCAGCAGTTCTACGAGACCTGACCTGATTTACTATGGCTACACCTTC
length: 15; D: TRBD1; size: -; V: TRBV7-2; J: TRBJ2-3; CDR3: CASSSDRGLIDTQYF; DNA: TGTGCCAGCAGCTCTGACAGGGGGCTAATAGATACGCAGTATTTT
length: 14; D: TRBD2; size: -; V: TRBV9; J: TRBJ2-1; CDR3: CASSVTSKFNEQFF; DNA: TGTGCCAGCAGTGTGACTAGCAAATTTAATGAGCAGTTCTTC
length: 15; D: TRBD2; size: few; V: TRBV7-2; J: TRBJ2-7; CDR3: CASRGGLAAPYEQYF; DNA: TGTGCCAGCAGAGGCGGACTAGCGGCACCTTACGAGCAGTACTTC
length: 12; D: -; size: -; V: TRBV6-6; J: TRBJ1-2; CDR3: CASGVSLGGYTF; DNA: TGTGCCAGCGGTGTATCCCTTGGAGGCTACACCTTC
length: 17; D: -; size: once; V: TRBV13; J: TRBJ2-7; CDR3: CASSLTLGQIRSYEQYF; DNA: TGTGCCAGCAGCTTAACCCTTGGACAGATCCGTTCCTACGAGCAGTACTTC
length: 15; D: -; size: few; V: TRBV7-9; J: TRBJ1-6; CDR3: CASSVMGHSNSPLHF; DNA: TGTGCCAGCAGCGTCATGGGACACAGTAATTCACCCCTCCACTTT
length: 14; D: -; size: -; V: TRBV4-2; J: TRBJ2-5; CDR3: CASSQDLNQETQYF; DNA: TGTGCCAGCAGCCAAGACCTCAACCAAGAGACCCAGTACTTC
length: 19; D: TRBD2; size: many; V: TRBV4-3; J: TRBJ2-1; CDR3: CASSQDLAGGPRPYNEQFF; DNA: TGCGCCAGCAGCCAAGATCTAGCGGGGGGCCCACGGCCATACAATGAGCAGTTCTTC
length: 14; D: -; size: -; V: TRBV12-3/TRBV12-4; J: TRBJ1-2; CDR3: CASSLGRTAYGYTF; DNA: TGTGCCAGCAGTTTAGGGCGGACGGCTTATGGCTACACCTTC
length: 14; D: TRBD2; size: few; V: TRBV10-3; J: TRBJ2-7; CDR3: CAISETSGAYEQYF; DNA: TGTGCCATCAGTGAGACTAGCGGGGCGTACGAGCAGTACTTC
length: 16; D: TRBD2; size: -; V: TRBV3-1; J: TRBJ2-5; CDR3: CANSQASGGLQETQYF; DNA: TGTGCCAACAGCCAAGCTAGCGGGGGGTTACAAGAGACCCAGTACTTC
length: 12; D: -; size: -; V: TRBV5-6; J: TRBJ2-7; CDR3: CASIFNRDEQYF; DNA: TGTGCCAGCATCTTTAACAGGGATGAGCAGTACTTC
length: 13; D: TRBD2; size: -; V: TRBV24-1; J: TRBJ2-5; CDR3: CATSDLASGDQYF; DNA: TGTGCCACCAGTGATTTGGCTAGCGGGGACCAGTACTTC
length: 14; D: -; size: few; V: TRBV6-6; J: TRBJ1-2; CDR3: CASIGGGRSYGYTF; DNA: TGTGCCAGCATCGGGGGGGGTCGCAGCTATGGCTACACCTTC